This T cell receptor beta chain was found in a study of T cell changes during pregnancy in multiple sclerosis. This CDR3 comprises 13 residues. V lost 2 bases and J 6 bases, leaving 10 bases between the germline ends. Germline V gives CDR1 SNHLY, CDR2 FYNNEI. Assay used: immunoSEQ multiplex PCR; TCRdb lists only in-frame clones, some missing. The sample lists tens of thousands of clones, about 91% seen once, with less than 8% in the top ten. This sample comprised CD8+ T cells from peripheral blood mononuclear cells, obtained after pregnancy. The clonotype was recovered from a female donor with multiple sclerosis, enrolled in a pregnancy study. The chain is built from TRBV2 and TRBJ1-1; unclear D gene. The CDR3 sequence is CASSESPGSEAFF. The CDR3 coding sequence is TGTGCCAGCAGTGAATCTCCGGGATCTGAAGCTTTCTTT.